This T cell receptor beta chain appears in the sequencing data of a study of blood T cell repertoires in COVID-19 (TCRdb year 2020). General notes on the study: Samples covering the acute and convalescent phases of COVID-19 were provided by collaborators in the United States, Italy and Spain. The prospective study material was composed of cDNA or gDNA derived from T cells, B-cell-depleted T cells, or PBMCs. The dataset comprised deeply sampled blood TCRbeta repertoires from subjects exposed to, actively infected with, or recovered from COVID-19. The repertoires were released in a freely available public database meant as a resource for research on the immune response to SARS-CoV-2. Samples came from the ongoing ImmuneRACE study (first 160 participants) plus 1,254 subjects from 6 global collaborators. Sample metadata almost always included a de-identified subject ID, COVID-19 status, age in years and sex. Where available, HLA class I and class II types were taken from metadata supplied by the sample provider and were not determined by assay-based typing. Results the study describes overall, beyond this receptor: The quantity of clinical and demographic metadata differed by source and by participant and was supplied without curation.

Collaborating institutions collected whole blood in K2EDTA tubes following their own protocols. Collaborator samples were shipped for TCRbeta analysis as frozen whole blood, isolated PBMCs, or DNA extracted from either sample type. The immunoSEQ Assay, a bias-controlled multiplex PCR, was used to amplify TCRbeta CDR3 regions from genomic DNA. The paper's processing steps were these. Nucleated cell counts per sample were estimated from amplification of reference gene primers within the assay. Sequence reads were collapsed and filtered to measure the absolute abundance of every unique TCRbeta CDR3 rearrangement. Productive Simpson clonality was computed per sample as the square root of Simpson's diversity index over productive rearrangements. The table comes from immuneACCESS by way of TCRdb, which keeps in-frame sequences with V and J called. Part of the clones is missing from these tables; in studies checked, under half for an unresolved V gene and the rest for unknown reasons. V, J and clone size are taken as reported in that table, and D and trimming were inferred from the DNA itself. The table for this sample lists some 62,000 clones; 70% to 85% of them were counted only once. Roughly 20% of the sample comes from the top ten.

With regard to this clone: Its antigen is still unknown. No base quality information exists; no much larger clone differs at one position.

Inclusive of the bounding cysteine and phenylalanine, the CDR3 is 14 residues long. The CDR3 DNA has 42 bases and is translated from base 1. The V and J ends are trimmed by 0 bases and 5 bases, leaving 9 bases between them. From a lookup of the germline V gene, CDR1 and CDR2 are SGHRS and YFSETQ. Sequenced: peripheral blood. The clonotype comes from a woman older than 75 with active or convalescent COVID-19. This chain is built from TRBV5-1 and TRBJ2-1; the D gene is perhaps TRBD1, from 5 matching bases. The CDR3 protein is CASSLGGVDNEQFF. The base sequence is TGCGCCAGCAGCTTGGGGGGCGTCGACAATGAGCAGTTCTTC.